This TCR beta chain comes out of a study of blood T cell repertoires in COVID-19 (dated by TCRdb to 2018 to 2021). In terms of the full investigation: The collaborator samples originated in the United States, Italy and Spain and spanned the acute and convalescent phases of COVID-19. The prospective study material was composed of cDNA or gDNA derived from T cells, B-cell-depleted T cells, or PBMCs. Subjects who had been exposed to COVID-19, were actively infected with it, or had recovered from it provided the deeply sampled blood TCRbeta repertoires that made up the dataset. The repertoires were released in a freely available public database meant as a resource for research on the immune response to SARS-CoV-2. Samples were obtained from the ongoing ImmuneRACE study (first 160 participants) and from 950 to 1,500 subjects provided by 6 global collaborators. The sample metadata nearly always contained a de-identified subject ID, COVID-19 status, age in years and sex. Where available, HLA class I and class II types were taken from metadata supplied by the sample provider and were not determined by assay-based typing. Overall study results and their limits: How much clinical and demographic metadata was included differed by source and by participant, and the metadata was provided uncurated.

Whole blood was collected in K2EDTA tubes by collaborating institutions according to the institutions' own protocols. For TCRbeta analysis, collaborators shipped samples in one of three forms: frozen whole blood, isolated PBMCs, or DNA extracted from either of those sample types. Concerning this clone: Its antigen is not yet known. Base qualities were left out, and no much larger clone turns up one base away.

TCRbeta CDR3 regions were amplified from genomic DNA using the immunoSEQ Assay, a bias-controlled multiplex PCR. In the source study's methods: The number of nucleated cells in each sample was estimated from the amplification of reference gene primers within the assay. To quantify the absolute abundance of each unique TCRbeta CDR3 rearrangement, sequence reads were collapsed and filtered. For each sample, productive Simpson clonality was calculated as the square root of Simpson's diversity index across productive rearrangements. TCRdb stores this immuneACCESS table with in-frame sequences only. Part of the clones is absent; in the studies checked, under half of the shortfall reflects unresolved V genes, and no reason is known for the rest. The V and J calls and the clone size are those of that table, but D and trimming were determined from the DNA. The sample has roughly 100,000 clones on record, about 90% of them singletons. The top ten constitute about 1.8% of the sample.

The sample taken for sequencing was peripheral blood. The receptor comes from a human donor with active COVID-19. The donor label of this sample is uncertain.

The sequence in DNA is TGTGCCAGCAGTGAAGGCAGGCGAACCCTCCACTTT. Protein translation: CASSEGRRTLHF. The chain is encoded by TRBV6-1 joined to TRBJ1-6; there is no confident call for the D gene. CDR1 and CDR2 (MNHNS, SASEGT) derive from the germline V gene. V and J are truncated by 1 base and 14 bases respectively, leaving an intervening sequence of 9 bases. The CDR3 has 12 amino acids, counting the end cysteine and phenylalanine. Only CDR3 DNA remains: 36 bases, in frame from the first base.